This TCR beta chain is from a study of T cell responses to AZD1222 COVID-19 vaccine. With regard to this clone: As yet, its antigen is unknown.

Germline V gene sequence: CDR1 MNHEY, CDR2 SVGAGI. The CDR3 sequence is 12 residues long. V was clipped by 7 bases and J by 5 bases; unmatched bases: 4. Study-level points and caveats: Donors, mostly white British, included more females; clonal diversity was possibly underestimated.

Repertoires were generated with immunoSEQ multiplex PCR, while TCRdb's copy carries only in-frame clones and drops some. The sample records more than 140,000 clones, around 88% being singletons. This sample comprised peripheral blood, obtained on day 0 of AZD1222 vaccination. The chain recombines TRBV6-5 with TRBJ2-5; 7 nucleotides align to TRBD1. The source is an adult in good health. CDR3 region: CASTTGSETQYF. The CDR3 region has the DNA TGTGCCAGCACGACAGGGTCGGAGACCCAGTACTTC.